Listed below are T cell receptor beta chains from one sample, sequenced in a study of blood T cell repertoires in COVID-19. TCRdb keeps only in-frame clones here, not all; method: immunoSEQ multiplex PCR. This sample has under 150,000 clones, with roughly 82% found just once. Input material: peripheral blood. The receptors shown here come from a man older than 75 with acute or convalescent COVID-19. Both conserved end residues are part of each CDR3. The D gene is left open where the match is weak. Size tells how often a clone was seen (once, few, many) or the class of an expanded clone, and some rows leave it out.

cdr3_length,j_call,d_call,clone_size,v_call,cdr3_aa,cdr3_nt
14,TRBJ2-1,TRBD1,-,TRBV5-6,CASRRGQRYNEQFF,TGTGCCAGCAGAAGGGGACAGCGCTACAATGAGCAGTTCTTC
14,TRBJ1-2,TRBD1,few,TRBV5-6,CASHQSTGVYGYTF,TGTGCCAGCCATCAATCGACAGGGGTCTATGGCTACACCTTC
15,TRBJ2-1,TRBD2,-,TRBV25-1,CASSESSGGANEQFF,TGTGCCAGCAGTGAATCTAGCGGGGGGGCAAATGAGCAGTTCTTC
14,TRBJ1-6,-,-,TRBV7-8,CASSLLQGDSPLHF,TGTGCCAGCAGCTTATTACAGGGAGATTCACCCCTCCACTTT
13,TRBJ1-3,-,-,TRBV15,CATSSNRGNTIYF,TGTGCCACCAGCAGTAACAGGGGAAACACCATATATTTT
15,TRBJ2-3,-,-,TRBV9,CASEPDAGPTDTQYF,TGTGCCAGCGAACCAGACGCGGGCCCGACAGATACGCAGTATTTT
16,TRBJ2-2,TRBD2,-,TRBV3-1/TRBV3-2,CASSQRTSGGPGELFF,TGTGCCAGCAGCCAGAGGACTAGCGGGGGGCCCGGGGAGCTGTTTTTT
14,TRBJ2-2,-,few,TRBV14,CASSQGSDTGELFF,TGTGCCAGCAGCCAAGGTTCCGACACCGGGGAGCTGTTTTTT
15,TRBJ1-3,-,few,TRBV9,CASSVQGQGRNTIYF,TGTGCCAGCAGCGTTCAAGGGCAGGGCCGAAACACCATATATTTT
11,TRBJ1-1,-,-,TRBV6-6,CASSQVGEAFF,TGTGCCAGCAGCCAAGTCGGTGAAGCTTTCTTT
19,TRBJ1-5,TRBD1,-,TRBV28,CASSLHSGQGPRTYQPQHF,TGTGCCAGCAGTTTACACTCTGGACAGGGTCCGAGAACTTATCAGCCCCAGCATTTT
15,TRBJ2-7,TRBD1,few,TRBV6-5,CASSYRRGPGGEQYF,TGTGCCAGCAGTTACCGTAGGGGGCCCGGAGGCGAGCAGTACTTC
15,TRBJ2-4,-,-,TRBV27,CASSLAGLAKNIQYF,TGTGCCAGCAGTTTGGCAGGGCTAGCCAAAAACATTCAGTACTTC
13,TRBJ1-3,-,-,TRBV3-1/TRBV3-2,CAASARGGNTIYF,TGTGCCGCAAGCGCCAGGGGAGGAAACACCATATATTTT
16,TRBJ1-4,TRBD1,few,TRBV19,CASSSSRGPTNEKLFF,TGTGCCAGTAGTAGCTCCAGGGGGCCAACTAATGAAAAACTGTTTTTT
14,TRBJ1-5,-,-,TRBV4-1,CASSPLGFNQPQHF,TGCGCCAGCAGCCCCCTGGGCTTCAATCAGCCCCAGCATTTT
19,TRBJ2-7,TRBD2,-,TRBV7-2,CASSLFGLAGGLLGYEQYF,TGTGCCAGCAGCTTATTCGGACTAGCGGGGGGCCTTTTGGGCTACGAGCAGTACTTC
17,TRBJ2-3,TRBD2,-,TRBV6-2/TRBV6-3,CASSYRLSGRDTDTQYF,TGTGCCAGCAGTTATCGCCTTAGCGGGAGAGACACAGATACGCAGTATTTT
13,TRBJ1-5,TRBD1,-,TRBV2,CASSEGDSQPQHF,TGTGCCAGCAGTGAAGGGGACAGCCAGCCCCAGCATTTT
15,TRBJ1-2,-,-,TRBV5-6,CASSLGLQGSHGYTF,TGTGCCAGCAGCTTGGGTTTACAGGGATCGCATGGCTACACCTTC
12,TRBJ2-7,TRBD1,-,TRBV6-5,CASKGTGFEQYF,TGTGCCAGCAAAGGGACAGGGTTTGAGCAGTACTTC
14,TRBJ1-5,-,-,TRBV2,CASSGTGGNQPQHF,TGTGCCAGCAGCGGGACGGGAGGGAATCAGCCCCAGCATTTT
14,TRBJ2-7,-,-,TRBV2,CASKLVAGTYEQYF,TGTGCCAGCAAGTTGGTCGCGGGGACCTACGAGCAGTACTTC
16,TRBJ1-1,-,-,TRBV7-9,CASSLSVQRRDTEAFF,TGTGCCAGCAGCTTATCTGTACAGAGGAGGGACACTGAAGCTTTCTTT
14,TRBJ1-6,TRBD1,-,TRBV6-5,CASSRQGRNSPLHF,TGTGCCAGCAGCCGACAGGGTAGAAATTCACCCCTCCACTTT
12,TRBJ1-1,-,-,TRBV29-1,CSAGGANTEAFF,TGCAGCGCCGGGGGGGCGAACACTGAAGCTTTCTTT
15,TRBJ1-1,-,-,TRBV19,CASSPAGQGKGEAFF,TGTGCCAGTAGTCCCGCAGGGCAGGGGAAAGGTGAAGCTTTCTTT
14,TRBJ2-7,TRBD1,-,TRBV4-3,CASSLRTGVYEQYF,TGCGCCAGCAGCCTCCGGACAGGAGTCTACGAGCAGTACTTC
15,TRBJ2-1,TRBD1,-,TRBV7-9,CASSLQGGSYNEQFF,TGTGCCAGCAGCCTACAGGGGGGTTCCTACAATGAGCAGTTCTTC
13,TRBJ2-7,TRBD1,-,TRBV6-2/TRBV6-3,CASSYLGDSEQYF,TGTGCCAGCAGTTACCTAGGGGACAGCGAGCAGTACTTC
10,TRBJ1-1,-,few,TRBV6-6,CAERDTEAFF,TGTGCAGAGAGGGACACTGAAGCTTTCTTT
17,TRBJ1-2,TRBD1,-,TRBV5-1,CASSLAGGQGSYSGYTF,TGCGCCAGCAGCTTGGCCGGGGGACAGGGATCTTATTCCGGCTACACCTTC
14,TRBJ1-2,-,-,TRBV6-6,CASRVYRENYGYTF,TGTGCCAGCAGAGTCTACAGGGAAAACTATGGCTACACCTTC
17,TRBJ2-2,TRBD2,few,TRBV11-3,CASSLDSSGGNTGELFF,TGTGCCAGCAGCTTAGATTCGAGCGGGGGGAACACCGGGGAGCTGTTTTTT
16,TRBJ2-5,TRBD1,-,TRBV7-8,CASSRDRVRGKETQYF,TGTGCCAGCAGCAGAGACAGGGTTAGGGGAAAAGAGACCCAGTACTTC